In its sample, the clone carrying this TCR beta chain was seen once. Sequencing used immunoSEQ multiplex PCR; TCRdb keeps in-frame clones, though not all of them. Found here are approximately 440,000 clones, 70% to 90% of them singletons; the top ten hold 10% to 15%. The entry originates in a study of blood T cell repertoires in COVID-19. Overall study context: Acute and convalescent COVID-19 specimens originated in the United States, Italy and Spain. From T cells, B-cell-depleted T cells, or PBMCs came the material, which was cDNA or gDNA.

Trimming left V 3 bases short and J 7 bases short, with 10 bases between. Germline V gene sequence: CDR1 SGHTA, CDR2 FQGTGA. This CDR3 is built from 14 residues. The V and J genes are TRBV7-3 and TRBJ1-6; no reliable D call. The sequence derives from a woman aged 50 to 65 with COVID-19, enrolled during active disease. Sequencing was performed on peripheral blood. CDR3 sequence: CASSFNGGNSPLHF. The CDR3 nucleotides read TGTGCCAGCAGCTTCAATGGAGGCAATTCACCCCTCCACTTT.